Reported below is one T cell receptor beta chain. Its target antigen remains unknown. No base qualities exist here, and no much larger clone lies one base off it. This entry comes from a study of blood T cell repertoires in COVID-19 (dated by TCRdb to 2020 to 2021). About the study as a whole: Collaborator samples came from the United States, Italy and Spain and covered acute and convalescent phases of COVID-19. The dataset comprised deeply sampled blood TCRbeta repertoires from subjects exposed to, actively infected with, or recovered from COVID-19. Where available, HLA class I and class II types were obtained from metadata supplied by the sample provider rather than from assay-based typing. Samples were obtained from the ongoing ImmuneRACE study (first 160 participants) and from about 1,300 subjects provided by 6 global collaborators. The prospective study material was composed of cDNA or gDNA derived from T cells, B-cell-depleted T cells, or PBMCs. A freely available public database, intended as a resource for researchers studying the immune response to SARS-CoV-2, is where the repertoires were released. Nearly every sample came with metadata listing a de-identified subject ID, COVID-19 status, age in years and sex.

The CDR3 sequence holds 14 residues, the cysteine and phenylalanine included. Only the CDR3 part of the read is kept: 42 bases, read in frame from the first base. Via the germline V gene, CDR1 is KGHSH and CDR2 LQKENI. V lost 2 bases and J lost 3 bases, and the count of bases not matched to a germline gene is 2. Whole blood was collected in K2EDTA tubes by collaborating institutions according to the institutions' own protocols. For TCRbeta analysis, collaborators shipped samples as frozen whole blood, isolated PBMCs, or DNA extracted from either of those sample types. TCRbeta CDR3 regions were amplified from genomic DNA using the immunoSEQ Assay, a bias-controlled multiplex PCR. Under the source paper's analysis protocol: Within the assay, amplification of reference gene primers was used to estimate how many nucleated cells each sample contained. To quantify the absolute abundance of each unique TCRbeta CDR3 rearrangement, sequence reads were collapsed and filtered. For each sample, productive Simpson clonality was calculated as the square root of Simpson's diversity index across productive rearrangements. In its TCRdb copy, this immuneACCESS table keeps in-frame sequences only and misses some clones. Where compared with another copy, unresolved V genes explain less than half of these, and the others have no known cause. The V and J calls and clone size are taken from that table; D and trimming were inferred from the DNA. The sample data list 90,000 to 100,000 clones, and approximately 86% of these were observed just once. The ten largest clones capture 9.5% to 13% of the sample.

Findings and caveats that apply to the study as a whole: Clinical and demographic metadata were provided uncurated, with the amount varying by source and participant.

This receptor was identified in a man in his 70s with active or convalescent COVID-19. Sequencing input: peripheral blood. The chain was built from TRBV18 and TRBJ2-5; a stretch of 8 junction bases matches TRBD2. The CDR3 loop reads CASSPVRGEETQYF. The nucleotide sequence is given as TGTGCCAGCTCACCAGTGCGGGGGGAAGAGACCCAGTACTTC.